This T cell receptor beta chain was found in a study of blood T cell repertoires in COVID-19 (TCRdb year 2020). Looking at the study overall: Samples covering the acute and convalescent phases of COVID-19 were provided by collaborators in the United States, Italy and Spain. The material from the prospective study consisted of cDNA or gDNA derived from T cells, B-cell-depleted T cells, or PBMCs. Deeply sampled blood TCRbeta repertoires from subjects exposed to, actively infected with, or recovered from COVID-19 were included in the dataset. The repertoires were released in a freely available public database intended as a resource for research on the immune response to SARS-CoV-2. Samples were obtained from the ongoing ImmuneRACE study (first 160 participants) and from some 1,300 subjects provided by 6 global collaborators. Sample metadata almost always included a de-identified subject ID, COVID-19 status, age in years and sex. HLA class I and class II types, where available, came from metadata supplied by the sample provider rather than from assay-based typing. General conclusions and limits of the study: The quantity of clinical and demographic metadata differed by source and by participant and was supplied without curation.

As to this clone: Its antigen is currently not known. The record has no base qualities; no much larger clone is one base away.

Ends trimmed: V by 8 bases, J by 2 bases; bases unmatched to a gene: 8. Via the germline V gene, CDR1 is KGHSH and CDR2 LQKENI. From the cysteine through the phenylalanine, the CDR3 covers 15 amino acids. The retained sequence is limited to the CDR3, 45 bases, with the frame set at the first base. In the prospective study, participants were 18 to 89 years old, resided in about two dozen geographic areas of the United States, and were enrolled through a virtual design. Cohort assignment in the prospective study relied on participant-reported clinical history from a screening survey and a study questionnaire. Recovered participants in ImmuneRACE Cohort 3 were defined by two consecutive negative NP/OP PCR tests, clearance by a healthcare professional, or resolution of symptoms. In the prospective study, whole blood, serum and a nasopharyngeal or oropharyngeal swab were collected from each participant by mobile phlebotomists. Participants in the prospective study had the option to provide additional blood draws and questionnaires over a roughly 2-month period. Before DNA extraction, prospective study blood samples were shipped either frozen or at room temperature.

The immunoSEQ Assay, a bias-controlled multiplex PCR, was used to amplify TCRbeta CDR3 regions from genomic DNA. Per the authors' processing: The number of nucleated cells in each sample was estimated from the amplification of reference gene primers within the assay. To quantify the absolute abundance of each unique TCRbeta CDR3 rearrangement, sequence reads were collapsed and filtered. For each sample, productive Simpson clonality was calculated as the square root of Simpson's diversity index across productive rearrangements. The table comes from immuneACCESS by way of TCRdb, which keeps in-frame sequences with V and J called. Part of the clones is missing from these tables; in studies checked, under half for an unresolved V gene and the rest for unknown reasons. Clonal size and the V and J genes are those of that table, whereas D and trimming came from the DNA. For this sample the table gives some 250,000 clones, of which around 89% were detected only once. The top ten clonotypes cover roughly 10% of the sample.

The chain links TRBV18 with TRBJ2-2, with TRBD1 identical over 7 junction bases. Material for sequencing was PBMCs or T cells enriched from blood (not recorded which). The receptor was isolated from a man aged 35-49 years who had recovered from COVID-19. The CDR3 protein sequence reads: CASDSGQPNTGELFF. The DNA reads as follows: TGTGCCAGCGACTCGGGACAGCCTAACACCGGGGAGCTGTTTTTT.